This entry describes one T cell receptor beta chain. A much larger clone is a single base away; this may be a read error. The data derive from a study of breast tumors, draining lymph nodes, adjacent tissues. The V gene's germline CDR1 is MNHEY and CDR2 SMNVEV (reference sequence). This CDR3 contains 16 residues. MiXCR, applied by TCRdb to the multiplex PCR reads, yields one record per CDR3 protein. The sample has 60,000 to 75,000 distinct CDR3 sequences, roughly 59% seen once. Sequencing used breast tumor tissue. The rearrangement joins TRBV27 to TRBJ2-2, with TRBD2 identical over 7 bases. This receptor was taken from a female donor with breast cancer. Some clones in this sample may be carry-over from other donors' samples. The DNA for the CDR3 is TGTGCCGGCAGTTCCCCCTCCTCCGGGAGGACGGGGGAGCTGTTTTTT. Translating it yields CAGSSPSSGRTGELFF.